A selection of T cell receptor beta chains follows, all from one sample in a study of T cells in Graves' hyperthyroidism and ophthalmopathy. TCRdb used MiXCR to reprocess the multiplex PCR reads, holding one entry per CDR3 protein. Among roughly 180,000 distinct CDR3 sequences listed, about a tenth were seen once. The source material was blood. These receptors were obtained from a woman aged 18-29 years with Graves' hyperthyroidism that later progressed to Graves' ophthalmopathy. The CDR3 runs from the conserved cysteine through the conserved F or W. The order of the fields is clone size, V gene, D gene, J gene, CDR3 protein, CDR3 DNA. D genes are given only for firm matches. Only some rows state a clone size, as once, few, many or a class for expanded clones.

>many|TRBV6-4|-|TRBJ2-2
CASSEDNTGELFF
TGCGCCAGCAGTGAGGACAACACCGGGGAGCTGTTTTTT
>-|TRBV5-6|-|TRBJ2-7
CASSFIGTQSYEQYF
TGTGCCAGCAGCTTTATCGGGACACAGTCCTACGAGCAGTACTTC
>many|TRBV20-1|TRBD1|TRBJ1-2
CSARFPLGQGGLYGYTF
TGCAGTGCTAGGTTCCCCTTAGGACAGGGGGGCCTCTATGGCTACACCTTC
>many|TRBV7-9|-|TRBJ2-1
CASSLGSVKVNEQFF
TGTGCCAGCAGCTTAGGGTCAGTAAAGGTCAATGAGCAGTTCTTC
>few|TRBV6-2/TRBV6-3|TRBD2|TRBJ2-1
CASRTGTSYEQFF
TGTGCCAGCAGAACCGGGACTAGCTATGAGCAGTTCTTC
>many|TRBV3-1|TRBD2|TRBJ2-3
CASSQYSGRASDKNTQYF
TGTGCCAGCAGCCAGTATAGCGGGAGGGCATCGGATAAGAATACGCAGTATTTT
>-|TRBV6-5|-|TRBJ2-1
CASSYSHNEQFF
TGTGCCAGCAGTTACTCACACAATGAGCAGTTCTTC
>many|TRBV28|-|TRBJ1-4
CASSSTGREKLFF
TGTGCCAGCAGTTCTACAGGGAGGGAAAAACTGTTTTTT
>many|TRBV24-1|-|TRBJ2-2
CATSDLLDTGELFF
TGTGCCACCAGTGATTTGCTAGACACCGGGGAGCTGTTTTTT
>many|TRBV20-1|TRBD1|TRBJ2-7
CSASAGTVGEQYF
TGCAGTGCTAGTGCCGGGACAGTAGGCGAGCAGTACTTC
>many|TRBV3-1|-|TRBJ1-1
CASSQAGARGLHTEAFF
TGTGCCAGCAGCCAAGCAGGGGCGCGAGGGTTGCACACTGAAGCTTTCTTT
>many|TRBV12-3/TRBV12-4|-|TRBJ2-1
CASLTTLSYNEQFF
TGTGCCAGTCTTACGACCCTGTCCTACAATGAGCAGTTCTTC
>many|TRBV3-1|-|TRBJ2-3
CASSQTRDTDTQYF
TGTGCCAGCAGCCAAACGCGGGACACAGATACGCAGTATTTT
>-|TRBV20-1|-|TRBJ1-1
CSARDEGGAPRGDTEAFF
TGCAGTGCTAGAGACGAGGGGGGGGCCCCTAGGGGAGACACTGAAGCTTTCTTT
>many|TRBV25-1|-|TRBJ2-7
CASSDSFKGSEQYF
TGTGCCAGCAGTGACAGTTTTAAAGGTAGCGAGCAGTACTTC
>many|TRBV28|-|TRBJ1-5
CASSTGNGQNQPQHF
TGTGCCAGCAGTACCGGCAATGGACAGAATCAGCCCCAGCATTTT
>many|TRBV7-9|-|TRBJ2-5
CASSSPGMGETQYF
TGTGCCAGCAGCTCTCCTGGGATGGGAGAGACCCAGTACTTC
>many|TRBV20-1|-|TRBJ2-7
CSARSGNALLGQYF
TGCAGTGCTAGATCCGGGAATGCACTTTTAGGGCAGTACTTC
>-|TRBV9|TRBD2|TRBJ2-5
CASSVGGTSGETEYF
TGTGCCAGCAGCGTGGGAGGGACTAGCGGGGAGACCGAGTACTTC
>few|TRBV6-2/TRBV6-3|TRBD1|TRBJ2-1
CASSLPQGRNEQFF
TGTGCCAGCAGCCTTCCACAGGGGCGGAATGAGCAGTTCTTC
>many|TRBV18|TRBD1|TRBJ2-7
CASSRPDRSSYEQYF
TGTGCCAGCTCACGTCCGGACAGGTCCTCCTACGAGCAGTACTTC
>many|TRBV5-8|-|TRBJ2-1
CASSLYSRNEQFF
TGTGCCAGCAGCTTGTATTCCCGCAATGAGCAGTTCTTC
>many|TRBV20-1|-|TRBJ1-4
CSARDARGPLGEKLFF
TGCAGTGCTAGAGACGCACGAGGACCACTCGGAGAAAAACTGTTTTTT
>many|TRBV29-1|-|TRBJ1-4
CSVLETEHYEKLFF
TGCAGCGTTCTCGAGACCGAGCATTATGAAAAACTGTTTTTT
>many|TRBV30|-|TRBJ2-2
CAWMGSGELFF
TGTGCCTGGATGGGGAGCGGGGAGCTGTTTTTT
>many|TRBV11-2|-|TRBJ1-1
CASSLGAAGTEAFF
TGTGCCAGCAGCTTAGGGGCGGCAGGCACTGAAGCTTTCTTT
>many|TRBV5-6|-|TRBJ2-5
CASSLGLSSGKETQYF
TGTGCCAGCAGCTTGGGGCTATCAAGTGGGAAGGAGACCCAGTACTTC
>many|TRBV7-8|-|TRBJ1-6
CASSPLGPGSPLHF
TGTGCCAGCAGCCCCCTGGGGCCCGGATCACCCCTCCACTTT
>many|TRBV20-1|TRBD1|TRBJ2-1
CSASHRGPNNEQFF
TGCAGTGCTAGTCACAGGGGGCCGAACAATGAGCAGTTCTTC
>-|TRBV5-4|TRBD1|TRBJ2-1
CASSLTGAGDEQFF
TGTGCCAGCAGCCTGACAGGGGCTGGCGATGAGCAGTTCTTC
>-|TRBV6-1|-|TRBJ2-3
CASTERGIDTQYF
TGTGCCAGCACGGAACGGGGGATAGATACGCAGTATTTT
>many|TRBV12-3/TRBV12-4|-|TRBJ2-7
CASRGPVGGPSYEQYF
TGTGCCAGCAGAGGCCCGGTCGGGGGGCCCTCCTACGAGCAGTACTTC
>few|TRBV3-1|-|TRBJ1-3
CASSLRGESGNTIYF
TGTGCCAGCAGCCTAAGAGGGGAATCCGGAAACACCATATATTTT
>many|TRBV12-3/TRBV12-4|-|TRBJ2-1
CASSPGQSYNEQFF
TGTGCCAGCAGTCCGGGACAAAGCTACAATGAGCAGTTCTTC
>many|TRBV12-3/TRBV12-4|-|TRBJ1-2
CASSRPPLYGYTF
TGTGCCAGCAGTCGCCCTCCCCTTTATGGCTACACCTTC
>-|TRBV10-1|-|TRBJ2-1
CASSGSRLSSYNEQFF
TGCGCCAGCAGTGGGTCTAGGCTGAGCTCCTACAATGAGCAGTTCTTC
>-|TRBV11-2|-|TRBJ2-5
CASSLDRPQYF
TGTGCCAGCAGCTTAGACAGACCGCAGTACTTC
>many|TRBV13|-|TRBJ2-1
CASSLGTGYNEQFF
TGTGCCAGCAGCTTAGGAACGGGGTACAATGAGCAGTTCTTC
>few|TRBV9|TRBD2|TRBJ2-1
CASSAGGGASAEQFF
TGTGCCAGCAGCGCCGGCGGGGGGGCAAGTGCTGAGCAGTTCTTC